What follows are 3 T cell receptor beta chains derived from one specimen sequenced in a study of blood T cell repertoires in COVID-19. The repertoire was sequenced with immunoSEQ multiplex PCR; TCRdb's copy has only in-frame clones and lacks some. The table shows approximately 290,000 clones, with 75% to 90% occurring only once. Sequencing input: peripheral blood. These receptors came from a man aged 25 to 40 with acute or convalescent COVID-19.

V and J are TRBV28 and TRBJ1-2; 12 bases fit TRBD1. Trimming cost V 5 bases and J 6 bases; bases outside gene matches: 4. This CDR3 contains 14 residues. Germline-derived CDR1 and CDR2 are MDHEN and SYDVKM. CDR3 in DNA: TGTGCCAGCAGTGCGGGACAGGGGGCGGATGGCTACACCTTC. As protein: CASSAGQGADGYTF.

The gene calls are TRBV7-3 and TRBJ2-3, with TRBD2 as a possible D gene (5 bases). In germline, CDR1 is SGHTA, CDR2 FQGTGA. V lost 5 bases and J lost 10, with 13 bases in between. The CDR3 loop spans 12 amino acids. CDR3 nucleotides: TGTGCCAGCAGCGATGGCGGGCGGGCGCAGTATTTT. This translates into CASSDGGRAQYF.

The V call is TRBV6-5, the J call TRBJ1-1; 7 bases map to TRBD1. The CDR3 totals 11 residues. Looked up from germline, CDR1 is MNHEY and CDR2 is SVGAGI. Trimming at V came to 5 bases and at J to 11 bases, leaving 5 bases not matched to a gene. CDR3 region: CASSIQGWAFF. The CDR3 DNA is TGTGCCAGCAGTATACAGGGGTGGGCTTTCTTT.